One sample yielded the 22 T cell receptor beta chains listed below, sequenced in a study of shared clonotypes between healthy human individuals. TCRdb keeps only in-frame clones here, not all; method: immunoSEQ multiplex PCR. The sample includes 2 million to 2.5 million clones, nearly 97% of them seen just once. The sample comprised naive CD4+ T cells sorted from blood. The subset was: CD45RA+ positively selected. Receptors originate from a man aged 18 to 29 in good health.

The chain carries TRBV5-6 and TRBJ2-3; 10 nucleotides match TRBD1. Germline CDR1 is SGHDT and CDR2 is YYEEEE. CDR3 size: 16 residues. The V and J ends lost 4 bases and 2 bases, in that order; junction bases with no gene match: 7. The CDR3 is CASSKPGQGITDTQYF. As DNA, the CDR3 is TGTGCCAGCAGCAAACCGGGACAGGGGATCACAGATACGCAGTATTTT.

The chain recombines TRBV27 with TRBJ1-4; tentative D call: TRBD1 (5 bases). The germline V gene encodes CDR1 MNHEY and CDR2 SMNVEV (reference sequence). The CDR3 is 15 amino acids. Trimming pared 6 bases from V and 3 bases from J, leaving 14 bases between. The CDR3 coding sequence is TGTGCCAGCAGGGGGACCTTTGAGGCTAATGAAAAACTGTTTTTT. Its translation is CASRGTFEANEKLFF.

The rearrangement links TRBV6-5 to TRBJ2-1, with D uncertain. This CDR3 has 14 residues. Germline loops: CDR1 MNHEY, CDR2 SVGAGI. V lost 5 bases and J lost 5, with 13 bases in between. The CDR3 protein is CASSPLFGNNEQFF. In DNA, the CDR3 is TGTGCCAGCAGTCCCCTGTTTGGGAACAATGAGCAGTTCTTC.

The V and J genes are TRBV10-3 and TRBJ2-2; D is uncertain. The germline V gene has CDR1 ENHRY and CDR2 SYGVKD. V was pared by 6 bases and J by 0 bases, with 11 bases between. CDR3 length: 15 residues. The CDR3 DNA follows: TGTGCCATCAGCGAAGTCTTTGCGAACACCGGGGAGCTGTTTTTT. This encodes CAISEVFANTGELFF.

The chain combines TRBV2 with TRBJ2-3; D gene unclear. The CDR3 has 13 amino acids. V was shortened by 6 bases and J by 2 bases, with 9 bases between the two germline ends. Germline V gives CDR1 SNHLY, CDR2 FYNNEI. The chain's CDR3 is CASSNEVTDTQYF. The CDR3 DNA reads as TGTGCCAGCAGCAACGAGGTCACAGATACGCAGTATTTT. Complete variable domain (other parts from reference TRBV2 and TRBJ2-3): EPEVTQTPSHQVTQMGQEVILRCVPISNHLYFYWYRQILGQKVEFLVSFYNNEISEKSEIFDDQFSVERPDGSNFTLKIRSTKLEDSAMYFCASSNEVTDTQYFGPGTRLTVL.

CDR3 amino acids: CASSAKGGSTEAFF. The CDR3 nucleotides are TGTGCCAGCAGCGCAAAGGGGGGTAGCACTGAAGCTTTCTTT. The V call is TRBV7-3, the J call TRBJ1-1; weak D call: TRBD1 (6 bases). Deletions cut 5 bases from V and 4 bases from J, with 14 bases between. The CDR3 runs 14 residues. Germline CDR1 reads SGHTA; CDR2 reads FQGTGA.

This chain uses TRBV4-3 with TRBJ2-7; D perhaps matches TRBD2 (6 bases). This CDR3 has 15 amino acids. Germline V lookup: CDR1 LGHNA, CDR2 YSLEER. Between the trimmed V and J ends, which lost 1 base and 0 bases, there was a span of 10 bases. This CDR3 reads CASSQGGKTSYEQYF. The CDR3 DNA reads as TGCGCCAGCAGCCAAGGCGGGAAGACCTCCTACGAGCAGTACTTC.

The chain carries TRBV28 and TRBJ1-2, with D hard to call. Per the germline V gene, CDR1 is MDHEN and CDR2 is SYDVKM. Between the trimmed V and J ends, which lost 2 bases and 8 bases, there was a span of 6 bases. The CDR3 loop spans 11 amino acids. The CDR3, as DNA: TGTGCCAGCAGTTTACCCCCGGGCTACACCTTC. This sequence encodes CASSLPPGYTF.

The DNA for the CDR3 is TGTGCCAGCAGCGCCCAAACAGGACCTAATGAAAAACTGTTTTTT. Residues: CASSAQTGPNEKLFF. The J gene is TRBJ1-4, the V gene TRBV9, with a weak D call TRBD1 (5 bases). This CDR3 contains 15 residues. V shed 3 bases and J shed 3 bases, with 12 bases lying between them. Germline-derived CDR1 and CDR2 are SGDLS and YYNGEE.

This clone appeared once. The rearrangement uses TRBV2 and TRBJ2-2, with a tentative D call TRBD1 (5 bases). Trimming removed 7 bases from V and 3 bases from J, with 12 bases in between. CDR1 and CDR2 (germline): SNHLY, FYNNEI. The CDR3 length is 14 residues. The DNA of the CDR3 is TGTGCCAGCACCGAAGGGGCTTACACCGGGGAGCTGTTTTTT. It translates to CASTEGAYTGELFF.

Written as DNA, the CDR3 is TGCGCCAGCAGCTTGGATAAGACAGCAACCTACGAGCAGTACTTC. Amino acids: CASSLDKTATYEQYF. V usage is TRBV5-1 and J usage is TRBJ2-7; perhaps TRBD1 as D (5 bases). Per the germline V gene, CDR1 is SGHRS and CDR2 is YFSETQ. The germline V and J ends were trimmed by 0 bases and 2 bases, with 12 bases remaining between them. The CDR3 extends over 15 amino acids.

The chain has TRBV2 and TRBJ1-2, with 8 nucleotides matching TRBD1. This CDR3 contains 14 residues. The trim removed 4 bases at V and 1 base at J, leaving 2 bases unmatched. Germline CDR1 reads SNHLY; CDR2 reads FYNNEI. This chain's CDR3 is CASSATGVNYGYTF. Written as DNA, the CDR3 is TGTGCCAGCAGTGCGACAGGGGTTAACTATGGCTACACCTTC.

This clone was picked up a small number of times. The rearrangement uses TRBV7-9 and TRBJ1-5; tentatively, D is TRBD1 (5 bases). V was clipped by 5 bases and J by 9 bases, with 14 bases between them. Germline assignment: CDR1 SEHNR and CDR2 FQNEAQ (reference sequence). The CDR3 runs 13 residues. CDR3 nucleotide sequence: TGTGCCAGCAGCCCAGTGGGGGGAGGGCCCCAGCATTTT. It codes for CASSPVGGGPQHF.

V is TRBV10-1 and J is TRBJ2-3, with 8 bases identical to TRBD2. Trimming at V came to 0 bases and at J to 2 bases, leaving 4 bases not matched to a gene. The CDR3 length is 16 residues. Germline V gene data show CDR1 as WNHNN and CDR2 as SYGVQD (reference sequence). The CDR3 bases are TGCGCCAGCAGTGAGTCTAGCGGGAAGGACACAGATACGCAGTATTTT. Its translation is CASSESSGKDTDTQYF.

This sequence joins TRBV29-1 and TRBJ2-7, with 11 nucleotides matching TRBD1. The germline V gene has CDR1 SQVTM and CDR2 ANQGSEA. The CDR3 length is 15 residues. Trimming at V came to 2 bases and at J to 4 bases, leaving 7 bases not matched to a gene. The CDR3 sequence is CSVERHGTGGYEQYF. As DNA, the CDR3 is TGCAGCGTTGAAAGGCACGGGACAGGGGGTTACGAGCAGTACTTC.

The chain combines TRBV18 with TRBJ1-2; 7 bases match TRBD1. Germline CDR1 is KGHSH and CDR2 is LQKENI. With 3 bases clipped from V and 5 bases from J, the junction kept 9 bases outside the gene matches. This CDR3 spans 15 amino acids. The CDR3 sequence is CASSPPDRIEYGYTF. The CDR3 DNA sequence: TGTGCCAGCTCACCTCCGGACAGGATTGAGTATGGCTACACCTTC.

The rearrangement uses TRBV11-2 and TRBJ1-1, with D uncertain. This CDR3 has 13 amino acids. The germline V and J ends were trimmed by 0 bases and 7 bases, with 9 bases remaining between them. CDR1 is SGHAT and CDR2 is FQNNGV in the germline V gene. CDR3 loop: CASSLDLRVEAFF. The CDR3, as DNA: TGTGCCAGCAGCTTAGATCTGCGGGTTGAAGCTTTCTTT.

The chain has TRBV18 and TRBJ1-2; D not resolved. CDR1 is KGHSH and CDR2 is LQKENI in the germline V gene. The CDR3 consists of 14 residues. V was clipped by 1 base and J by 4 bases, with 10 bases between them. The CDR3 coding sequence is TGTGCCAGCTCACCACGCGAGGGTACCTATGGCTACACCTTC. It specifies CASSPREGTYGYTF.

The gene calls are TRBV9 and TRBJ1-4; the match to TRBD1 covers 8 bases. Germline V gene data show CDR1 as SGDLS and CDR2 as YYNGEE. V trimming: 10 bases; J trimming: 4 bases; junction bases outside the gene matches: 6. The CDR3 has 13 residues. The CDR3 sequence is CASTGQDNEKLFF. The DNA of the CDR3 is TGTGCCTCCACGGGACAGGATAATGAAAAACTGTTTTTT.

This rearrangement joins TRBV30 to TRBJ2-2; D is possibly TRBD1 or TRBD2 (5 bases each). The germline gives CDR1 GTSNPN, CDR2 SVGIG (reference sequence). V was trimmed by 4 bases and J by 13 bases, leaving 19 bases between them. CDR3 length equals 13 residues. The CDR3 loop is CAWTEGQGYGLFF. The DNA for the CDR3 is TGTGCCTGGACCGAGGGTCAGGGTTATGGGCTGTTTTTT.

The chain has TRBV5-8 and TRBJ1-4; TRBD1 might be the D (6 bases). V was trimmed by 3 bases and J by 0 bases, leaving 9 bases between them. CDR1 is SGHTS, CDR2 YDEGEE, per germline. CDR3 length: 15 amino acids. The CDR3 loop reads CASSSRQATNEKLFF. As DNA, the CDR3 is TGTGCCAGCAGCTCCAGACAGGCAACTAATGAAAAACTGTTTTTT. Drawing the rest from reference TRBV5-8 and TRBJ1-4, the complete variable domain is EAGVTQSPTHLIKTRGQQATLRCSPISGHTSVYWYQQALGLGLQFLLWYDEGEERNRGNFPPRFSGRQFPNYSSELNVNALELEDSALYLCASSSRQATNEKLFFGSGTQLSVL.

The DNA of the CDR3 is TGTGCCAGCCAGAGCGGGAGCGCGAACACCGGGGAGCTGTTTTTT. Its translation is CASQSGSANTGELFF. The chain joins TRBV9 to TRBJ2-2; 8 nucleotides agree with TRBD2. Germline V gene data show CDR1 as SGDLS and CDR2 as YYNGEE. The CDR3 is 15 amino acids. V gave up 7 bases and J gave up 0 bases; unmatched junction bases: 5.